The clone carrying this T cell receptor beta chain has only a few counts. Its antigen is not known. This record belongs to a study of early T cells in non-severe SARS-CoV-2 infection. For the study at large: Whole-blood bulk RNA, unsorted, was sequenced, and chains were unpaired.

The protocol attached unique molecular identifiers to individual cDNA molecules. One entry per CDR3 protein, called by TCRdb with MiXCR from the 5' RACE reads. The data contain 55,000 to 70,000 distinct CDR3 sequences, roughly a tenth of them seen just once; the ten biggest clones take up more than 6.5%. Broader study findings: Clonotype matching in VDJdb favored anti-spike CD8 responses and did not capture private and CD4 specificities.

What was sequenced was whole blood. This receptor was obtained from an adult who was a healthcare worker with PCR-confirmed SARS-CoV-2 infection or an uninfected control (not recorded which).

The CDR3 DNA sequence: TGCAGTGCTAGCCTAGGGCCGCTGTTTTCAGATACGCAGTATTTT. It yields the protein CSASLGPLFSDTQYF. V gene TRBV20-1 combines with J gene TRBJ2-3; no definite D call. V lost 3 bases, J lost 4 bases, and 17 bases lay in between. The CDR3 has 15 amino acids. Germline CDR1 is DFQATT and CDR2 is SNEGSKA (reference sequence).